These 21 T cell receptor beta chains were all obtained from the same sample, sequenced in a study of T-cell reconstitution after alpha-beta-depleted transplantation in children. The TCRbeta library incorporated unique molecular identifiers. Via MiXCR, TCRdb re-called the PCR reads, giving one row per CDR3 protein. This sample has hundreds of thousands of distinct CDR3 sequences, with around 12% found just once. The sequences come from PBMCs, collected before TCRalphabeta/CD19-depleted stem cell transplant. These receptors all come from a girl aged 2 to 10 with congenital amegakaryocytic thrombocytopenia, due to receive a stem cell transplant.

With regard to this clonotype: The junction departs from germline at one end; a sequencing error may be responsible. CDR3 loop: CASSSQETQHF. The DNA for the CDR3 is TGTGCCAGCAGCTCGCAAGAGACCCAGCACTTC. The chain recombines TRBV5-5 with TRBJ2-5; D ambiguous. The CDR3 is made up of 11 amino acids. Germline assignment: CDR1 SGHKS and CDR2 YYEKEE (reference sequence).

Only a few counts were recorded for this clonotype. This sequence joins TRBV5-1 and TRBJ2-7; D is unclear. The CDR3 runs 14 residues. V was clipped by 6 bases and J by 2 bases, with 15 bases between them. The germline V gene encodes CDR1 SGHRS and CDR2 YFSETQ. The CDR3 nucleotides read TGCGCCAGCACCCTGGGCGGAGCGACCTACGAGCAGTACTTC. Protein product: CASTLGGATYEQYF.

The CDR3 DNA is TGCGCCAGCAGCTTGGAGCCCTCTTTTGAAGCTTTCTTT. This sequence encodes CASSLEPSFEAFF. V usage is TRBV5-1 and J usage is TRBJ1-1; D uncertain. This CDR3 spans 13 amino acids. V gave up 0 bases and J gave up 7 bases, with 10 bases separating them. The germline CDR1 and CDR2 sequences are SGHRS and YFSETQ.

This clonotype was counted ten times or more. The chain joins TRBV20-1 to TRBJ2-3, with unresolved D. The CDR3 contains 13 residues. V lost 1 base to trimming and J lost 1 base, with 6 bases between them. Germline V gene data show CDR1 as DFQATT and CDR2 as SNEGSKA (reference sequence). CDR3 amino acids: CSARAARTDTQYF. CDR3 sequence (DNA): TGCAGTGCTAGAGCGGCCCGCACAGATACGCAGTATTTT.

This clonotype was found a few times. This sequence joins TRBV7-6 and TRBJ1-2; no firm D call. This CDR3 region has 17 residues. V lost 1 base, J lost 1 base, and 16 bases lay in between. CDR1 is SGHVS, CDR2 FNYEAQ, per germline. CDR3 sequence (DNA): TGTGCCAGCAGCTTAGTTGCAGATATACCGAATAACTATGGCTACACCTTC. Translation gives CASSLVADIPNNYGYTF.

About this clonotype: The junction departs from the called germline gene at one end, perhaps through a read error. This chain links TRBV20-1 with TRBJ2-1; D is ambiguous. Per germline, CDR1 DFQATT and CDR2 SNEGSKA (reference sequence). The CDR3 runs to 15 residues. The CDR3 DNA follows: TGCAGTGCTAGAGATCCGGCGAGCTCCTACAATGAGCCGTTCTTC. Translation gives CSARDPASSYNEPFF.

This clonotype was seen only a few times. The gene calls are TRBV5-1 and TRBJ2-7; maybe TRBD2 (5 bases). CDR3 length: 15 amino acids. V shed 0 bases and J shed 3 bases, with 13 bases lying between them. The germline CDR1 and CDR2 sequences are SGHRS and YFSETQ. The CDR3 DNA reads as TGCGCCAGCAGCTTGGAAGGAACTAGGAACTACGAGCAGTACTTC. It translates to CASSLEGTRNYEQYF.

This clonotype was seen a handful of times. The rearrangement joins TRBV5-1 to TRBJ2-3; the D is unclear. V was pared by 2 bases and J by 4 bases, with 8 bases between. Germline V gene sequence: CDR1 SGHRS, CDR2 YFSETQ. This CDR3 contains 13 residues. The CDR3 sequence: CASSFYLADTQYF. For the CDR3, the DNA is TGCGCCAGCAGCTTCTACTTGGCAGATACGCAGTATTTT.

This clonotype has at least ten counts. This chain connects TRBV12-3 or TRBV12-4 to TRBJ1-1; D is undetermined. V was shortened by 3 bases and J by 4 bases, with 9 bases between the two germline ends. The CDR3 totals 13 residues. CDR3 nucleotides: TGTGCCAGCAGTTTTGGTCGGAGCACTGAAGCTTTCTTT. Its protein product is CASSFGRSTEAFF.

The rearrangement links TRBV11-2 to TRBJ2-3, with 9 nucleotides matching TRBD2. The germline V gene has CDR1 SGHAT and CDR2 FQNNGV. The V gene end was trimmed by 1 base and the J gene end by 1 base; junction bases not matched to a gene: 9. The CDR3 spans 18 residues. CDR3 bases: TGTGCCAGCAGCTTAGGTCTTCCCCTAGCGGGGCGCACAGATACGCAGTATTTT. It is translated as CASSLGLPLAGRTDTQYF.

This clonotype came up a few times. This rearrangement joins TRBV7-9 to TRBJ2-5; no clear D. The germline gives CDR1 SEHNR, CDR2 FQNEAQ (reference sequence). The CDR3 length is 15 residues. Trimming stripped 1 base from V and 2 bases from J, with 11 bases between. The CDR3 nucleotides read TGTGCCAGCAGCTTAGTTCATCGATCTCAAGAGACCCAGTACTTC. Its protein is CASSLVHRSQETQYF.

The sample holds many counts of this clonotype. The CDR3 region is CASSSGLASNTQYF. CDR3 coding DNA: TGTGCCAGCAGCTCGGGACTTGCCAGTAATACGCAGTATTTT. The chain is built from TRBV7-2 and TRBJ2-3; D perhaps matches TRBD2 (6 bases). V was trimmed by 4 bases and J by 7 bases, leaving 15 bases between them. The CDR3 spans 14 residues. Per the germline V gene, CDR1 is SGHTA and CDR2 is FQGNSA.

There are many counts of this clonotype. The chain employs TRBV20-1 and TRBJ2-7; 7 bases are a match to TRBD1. CDR3 length: 15 amino acids. Per germline, CDR1 DFQATT and CDR2 SNEGSKA (reference sequence). Losses at the gene ends were 0 bases for V and 2 bases for J; bases not matched to a gene: 7. This chain's CDR3 is CSARELTGMAYEQYF. The CDR3, as DNA: TGCAGTGCTAGAGAGTTGACAGGGATGGCCTACGAGCAGTACTTC.

The chain links TRBV5-4 to TRBJ1-1, with 7 positions matching TRBD1. Unmatched junction bases numbered 9, after V lost 4 bases and J lost 3 bases. The CDR3 length is 15 residues. Looked up from germline, CDR1 is SGHNT and CDR2 is YYREEE (reference sequence). The CDR3 DNA follows: TGTGCCAGCAGCCCGGACAGGAGGGGCTACACTGAAGCTTTCTTT. It specifies CASSPDRRGYTEAFF. Supplemented by reference TRBV5-4 and TRBJ1-1, the full variable domain reads ETGVTQSPTHLIKTRGQQVTLRCSSQSGHNTVSWYQQALGQGPQFIFQYYREEENGRGNFPPRFSGLQFPNYSSELNVNALELDDSALYLCASSPDRRGYTEAFFGQGTRLTVV.

The table lists this clonotype with many counts. The chain links TRBV2 to TRBJ1-1; D gene unclear. V lost 6 bases and J 2 bases, leaving 10 bases between the germline ends. CDR1 and CDR2 from the germline V gene are SNHLY and FYNNEI. The CDR3 is made up of 13 amino acids. CDR3 amino acids: CASRSAINTEAFF. Here the CDR3 DNA reads TGTGCCAGCAGGTCAGCAATCAACACTGAAGCTTTCTTT.

Ten or more counts support this clonotype. The V and J genes are TRBV20-1 and TRBJ2-5; the match to TRBD2 covers 8 bases. CDR3 length: 14 residues. Germline CDR1 is DFQATT and CDR2 is SNEGSKA (reference sequence). The V and J ends lost 6 bases and 3 bases, in that order; junction bases with no gene match: 9. The CDR3, as DNA: TGCAGTGCCCTCCAACCAGCGGGAGAAGAGACCCAGTACTTC. This codes for CSALQPAGEETQYF.

This clonotype has just a few counts. The CDR3 region has the DNA TGCGCCAGCAGCTTGGTGTCCGGGACAGATAACTATGGCTACACCTTC. Amino acid sequence: CASSLVSGTDNYGYTF. The rearrangement joins TRBV5-1 to TRBJ1-2, with 7 bases aligning to TRBD1. Looked up from germline, CDR1 is SGHRS and CDR2 is YFSETQ. V shed 0 bases and J 1 base; nucleotides not matched to a gene: 6. CDR3 length equals 16 residues.

This clonotype was observed many times. The genes are TRBV20-1 and TRBJ2-2; D remains unclear. V shed 5 bases and J shed 7 bases, with 14 bases lying between them. Germline V lookup: CDR1 DFQATT, CDR2 SNEGSKA (reference sequence). This CDR3 has 13 amino acids. As DNA, the CDR3 is TGCAGTGCTTGGGAACCCTTCCTCGGGGAGCTGTTTTTT. Encoded protein: CSAWEPFLGELFF.

The chain recombines TRBV27 with TRBJ2-2, with D possibly being TRBD2 (5 bases). The CDR3 sequence is 14 residues long. Germline loops: CDR1 MNHEY, CDR2 SMNVEV (reference sequence). With 7 bases removed from V and 6 bases from J, the gap between germline ends came to 15 bases. DNA for the CDR3: TGTGCCAGCAATCTTTTGGGGAGTCCCGGGGAGCTGTTTTTT. It codes for CASNLLGSPGELFF.

This chain connects TRBV28 to TRBJ2-3; D remains ambiguous. Deletions cut 7 bases from V and 2 bases from J, with 19 bases between. Germline CDR1 and CDR2: MDHEN and SYDVKM. The CDR3 covers 16 residues. CDR3 protein: CASKKPHSYLTDTQYF. The CDR3 DNA is TGTGCCAGCAAAAAACCCCACTCATACCTCACAGATACGCAGTATTTT.

The V and J genes are TRBV27 and TRBJ2-7; D could derive from TRBD1 or TRBD2 (5 bases each). V was pared by 4 bases and J by 7 bases, with 17 bases between. Germline CDR1 reads MNHEY; CDR2 reads SMNVEV (reference sequence). This CDR3 is built from 14 residues. In DNA, the CDR3 is TGTGCCAGCAGTTGGAAACGGGGCTATGGAGAGCAGTACTTC. It is translated as CASSWKRGYGEQYF.